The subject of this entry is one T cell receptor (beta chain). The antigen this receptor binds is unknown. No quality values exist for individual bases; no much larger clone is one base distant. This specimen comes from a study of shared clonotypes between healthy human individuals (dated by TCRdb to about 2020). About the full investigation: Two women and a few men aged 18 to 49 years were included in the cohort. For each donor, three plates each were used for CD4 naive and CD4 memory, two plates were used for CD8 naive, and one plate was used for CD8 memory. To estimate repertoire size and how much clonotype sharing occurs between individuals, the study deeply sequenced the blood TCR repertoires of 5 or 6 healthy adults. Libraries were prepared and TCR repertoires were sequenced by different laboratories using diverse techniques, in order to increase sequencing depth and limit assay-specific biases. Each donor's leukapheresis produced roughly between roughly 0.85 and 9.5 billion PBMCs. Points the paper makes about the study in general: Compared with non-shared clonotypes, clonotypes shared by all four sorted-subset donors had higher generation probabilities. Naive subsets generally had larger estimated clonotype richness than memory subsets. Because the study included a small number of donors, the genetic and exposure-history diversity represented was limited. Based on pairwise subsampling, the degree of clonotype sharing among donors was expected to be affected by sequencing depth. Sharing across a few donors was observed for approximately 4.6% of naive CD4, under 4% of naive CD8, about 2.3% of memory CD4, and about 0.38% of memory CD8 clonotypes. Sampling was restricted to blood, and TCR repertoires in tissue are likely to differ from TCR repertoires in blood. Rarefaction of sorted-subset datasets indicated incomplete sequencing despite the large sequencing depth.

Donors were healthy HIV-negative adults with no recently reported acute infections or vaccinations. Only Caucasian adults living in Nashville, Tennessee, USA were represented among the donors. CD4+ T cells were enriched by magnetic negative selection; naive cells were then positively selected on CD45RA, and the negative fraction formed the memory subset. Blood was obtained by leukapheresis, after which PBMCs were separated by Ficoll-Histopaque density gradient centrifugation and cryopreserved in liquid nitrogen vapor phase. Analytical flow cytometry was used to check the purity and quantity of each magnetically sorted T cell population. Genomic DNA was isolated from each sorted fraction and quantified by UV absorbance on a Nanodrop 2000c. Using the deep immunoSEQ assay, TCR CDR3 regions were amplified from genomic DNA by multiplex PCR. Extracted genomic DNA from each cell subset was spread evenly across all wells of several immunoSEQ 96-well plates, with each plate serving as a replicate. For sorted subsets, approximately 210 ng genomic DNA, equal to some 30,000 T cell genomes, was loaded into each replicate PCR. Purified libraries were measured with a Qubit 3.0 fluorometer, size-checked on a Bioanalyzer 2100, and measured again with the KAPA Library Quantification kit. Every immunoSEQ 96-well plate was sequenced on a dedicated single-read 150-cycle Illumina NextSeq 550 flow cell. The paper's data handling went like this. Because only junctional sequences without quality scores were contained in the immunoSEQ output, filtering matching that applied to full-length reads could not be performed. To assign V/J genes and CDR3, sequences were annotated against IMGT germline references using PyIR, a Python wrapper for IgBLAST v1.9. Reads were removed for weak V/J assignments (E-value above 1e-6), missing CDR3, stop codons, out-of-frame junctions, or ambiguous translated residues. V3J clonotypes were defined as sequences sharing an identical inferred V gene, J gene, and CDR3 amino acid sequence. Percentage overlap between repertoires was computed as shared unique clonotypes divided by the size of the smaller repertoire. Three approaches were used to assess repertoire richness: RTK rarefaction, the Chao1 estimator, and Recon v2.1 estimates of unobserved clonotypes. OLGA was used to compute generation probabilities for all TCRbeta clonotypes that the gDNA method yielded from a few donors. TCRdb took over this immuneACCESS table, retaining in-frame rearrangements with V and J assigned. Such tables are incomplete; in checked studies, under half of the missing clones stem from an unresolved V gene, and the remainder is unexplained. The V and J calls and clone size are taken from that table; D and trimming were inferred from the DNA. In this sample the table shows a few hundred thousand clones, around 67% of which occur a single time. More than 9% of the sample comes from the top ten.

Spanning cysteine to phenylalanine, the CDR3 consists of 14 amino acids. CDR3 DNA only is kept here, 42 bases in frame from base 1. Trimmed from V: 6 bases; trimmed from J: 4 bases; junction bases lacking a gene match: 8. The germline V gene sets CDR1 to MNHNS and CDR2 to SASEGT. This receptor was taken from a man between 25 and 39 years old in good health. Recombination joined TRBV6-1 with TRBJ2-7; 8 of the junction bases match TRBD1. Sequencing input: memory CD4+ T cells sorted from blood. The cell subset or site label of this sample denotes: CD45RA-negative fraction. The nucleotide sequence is TGTGCCAGCAGAGCCGGGACAGGTCCTTACGAGCAGTACTTC. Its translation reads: CASRAGTGPYEQYF.